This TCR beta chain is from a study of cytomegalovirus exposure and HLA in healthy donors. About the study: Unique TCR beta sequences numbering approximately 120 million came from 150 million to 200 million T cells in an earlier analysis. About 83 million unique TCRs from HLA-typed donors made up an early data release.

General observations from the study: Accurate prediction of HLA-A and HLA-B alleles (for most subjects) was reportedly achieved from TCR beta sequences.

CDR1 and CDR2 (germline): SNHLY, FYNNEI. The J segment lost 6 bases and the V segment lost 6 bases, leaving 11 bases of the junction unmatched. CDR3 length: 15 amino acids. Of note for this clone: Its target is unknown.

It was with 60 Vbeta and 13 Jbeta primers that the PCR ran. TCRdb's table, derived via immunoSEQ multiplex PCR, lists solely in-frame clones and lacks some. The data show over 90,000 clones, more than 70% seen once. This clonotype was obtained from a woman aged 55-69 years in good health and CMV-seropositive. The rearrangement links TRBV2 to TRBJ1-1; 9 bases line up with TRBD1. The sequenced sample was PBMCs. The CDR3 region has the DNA TGTGCCAGCAGGGTCGGGACAGGGATTTTAGCTGAAGCTTTCTTT. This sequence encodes CASRVGTGILAEAFF.